A single sample gave rise to the 14 T cell receptor beta chains below, sequenced in a study of CD4+ T cells in melanoma. Repertoires were generated with immunoSEQ multiplex PCR, while TCRdb's copy carries only in-frame clones and drops some. The data contain around 130,000 clones, around nine tenths of them singletons. Every receptor here comes from a human donor with melanoma.

The V and J genes are TRBV11-2 and TRBJ2-1; D ambiguous. V lost 4 bases and J lost 7, with 8 bases in between. CDR1 is SGHAT, CDR2 FQNNGV, per germline. This CDR3 region has 12 residues. DNA of the CDR3: TGTGCCAGCAGCTACGTGGGAAATGAGCAGTTCTTC. Protein product: CASSYVGNEQFF.

J is TRBJ1-2 and V is TRBV2; the D is unclear. Germline loops: CDR1 SNHLY, CDR2 FYNNEI. Trimming took off 5 bases at V and 3 bases at J, with 16 bases between the two ends. The CDR3 length is 15 residues. The chain's CDR3 is CASSFSPNRDYGYTF. The CDR3 bases are TGTGCCAGCAGTTTCTCACCGAATCGAGACTATGGCTACACCTTC.

V and J are TRBV7-8 and TRBJ1-4; D not resolved. In germline, CDR1 is SGHVS, CDR2 FQNEAQ. CDR3 length: 14 amino acids. The ends were cut back, 4 bases at V and 8 bases at J, with 14 bases in the middle. CDR3 amino acids: CASSSIRTGEKLFF. CDR3 DNA sequence: TGTGCCAGCAGCTCGATAAGGACGGGGGAAAAACTGTTTTTT.

V is TRBV19 and J is TRBJ2-7, with 8 bases identical to TRBD1. Trimming removed 8 bases from V and 0 bases from J; junction bases left unmatched: 12. Germline CDR1 is LNHDA and CDR2 is SQIVND (reference sequence). The CDR3 is 16 amino acids. The CDR3 is CASSTSGTGSSYEQYF. For the CDR3, the DNA is TGTGCCAGTTCTACCTCCGGGACAGGAAGCTCCTACGAGCAGTACTTC.

The V and J genes are TRBV2 and TRBJ2-7, with TRBD1 as a possible D gene (5 bases). Germline assignment: CDR1 SNHLY and CDR2 FYNNEI. V was cut by 2 bases and J by 3 bases, with 8 bases left in between. This CDR3 comprises 13 residues. DNA of the CDR3: TGTGCCAGCAGTGAATACAGGAACTACGAGCAGTACTTC. This codes for CASSEYRNYEQYF.

The chain has TRBV27 and TRBJ2-3; 9 bases agree with TRBD1. CDR1 and CDR2 from the germline V gene are MNHEY and SMNVEV (reference sequence). V lost 6 bases to trimming and J lost 10 bases; unmatched junction nucleotides: 17. This CDR3 has 16 amino acids. DNA for the CDR3: TGTGCCAGCAGAATGGCCGGAGGACAGGGGAGGGCGGCGCAGTATTTT. The encoded protein is CASRMAGGQGRAAQYF.

This clone was picked up one time. The chain couples TRBV29-1 to TRBJ2-2; the D gene is possibly TRBD2 (5 bases). Germline lookup yields CDR1 SQVTM and CDR2 ANQGSEA. V was shortened by 4 bases and J by 9 bases, with 9 bases between the two germline ends. This CDR3 has 11 amino acids. CDR3 in DNA: TGCAGCGTTGGCGGGTACCGGGAGCTGTTTTTT. The encoded protein is CSVGGYRELFF.

The J gene is TRBJ2-1, the V gene TRBV7-9, with 10 positions matching TRBD1. Germline loops: CDR1 SEHNR, CDR2 FQNEAQ (reference sequence). J was trimmed by 4 bases and V by 4 bases; bases with no gene match: 13. The CDR3 runs to 18 residues. CDR3 sequence reads: CASSSSGRGQGFYNEQFF. Here the CDR3 DNA reads TGTGCCAGCAGCTCAAGCGGACGGGGACAGGGGTTTTACAATGAGCAGTTCTTC. The full variable domain, rest sourced from reference TRBV7-9 and TRBJ2-1, is DTGVSQNPRHKITKRGQNVTFRCDPISEHNRLYWYRQTLGQGPEFLTYFQNEAQLEKSRLLSDRFSAERPKGSFSTLEIQRTEQGDSAMYLCASSSSGRGQGFYNEQFFGPGTRLTVL.

This chain's CDR3 is CASKNRDNSPLHF. The CDR3 DNA sequence: TGCGCCAGCAAGAACAGGGACAATTCACCCCTCCACTTT. This sequence joins TRBV5-1 and TRBJ1-6; TRBD1 might be the D (6 bases). The CDR3 length is 13 residues. Deletions cut 6 bases from V and 7 bases from J, with 11 bases between. Germline lookup yields CDR1 SGHRS and CDR2 YFSETQ.

J is TRBJ1-2 and V is TRBV19, with 7 positions matching TRBD1. Germline V gives CDR1 LNHDA, CDR2 SQIVND (reference sequence). The CDR3 is 13 residues long. The trim removed 6 bases at V and 5 bases at J, leaving 6 bases unmatched. The CDR3 DNA reads TGTGCCAGTAGCCCGACAGGGACTTATGGCTACACCTTC. Protein: CASSPTGTYGYTF.

This clone occurred once. The chain joins TRBV29-1 to TRBJ2-7; perhaps TRBD1 as D (6 bases). The V end lost 4 bases, the J end lost 2 bases, and 12 bases lay between the germline ends. CDR1 is SQVTM and CDR2 is ANQGSEA in the germline V gene. The CDR3 extends over 13 amino acids. The CDR3 region has the DNA TGCAGCGTTGGAGAACAGGGCCCCTACGAGCAGTACTTC. Amino acid sequence: CSVGEQGPYEQYF.

The chain recombines TRBV6-1 with TRBJ2-5, with 11 bases that match TRBD2. This CDR3 has 17 residues. Germline V gene lookup returns CDR1 MNHNS and CDR2 SASEGT. V lost 3 bases and J lost 0; bases outside the gene matches: 6. CDR3 sequence: CASSEGRLAGHQETQYF. The DNA for the CDR3 is TGTGCCAGCAGTGAGGGTCGACTAGCGGGGCACCAAGAGACCCAGTACTTC.

This chain connects TRBV18 to TRBJ2-3, with a possible D match to TRBD2 (6 bases). Germline V gene data show CDR1 as KGHSH and CDR2 as LQKENI. The length of the CDR3 is 13 residues. Trimming cost V 2 bases and J 6 bases, with 9 bases left between them. CDR3 bases: TGTGCCAGCTCACCAGGACTAACCGATACGCAGTATTTT. It translates to CASSPGLTDTQYF.

This chain joins TRBV2 and TRBJ1-4, with D unresolved. CDR1 is SNHLY and CDR2 is FYNNEI in the germline V gene. CDR3 length: 13 residues. Trimming took off 6 bases at V and 7 bases at J, with 12 bases between the two ends. This chain's CDR3 is CASRETTGEKLFF. The DNA for the CDR3 is TGTGCCAGCAGGGAGACTACCGGTGAAAAACTGTTTTTT.